These 27 T cell receptor beta chains were sequenced from one sample in a study of blood T cell repertoires in COVID-19. Sequencing was performed with immunoSEQ multiplex PCR; in TCRdb, only in-frame clones are kept and a portion is missing. The sample includes 120,000 to 150,000 clones, 75% to 90% seen only once; the top ten take approximately 5%. Sequencing used peripheral blood. Receptors originate from a human donor in a cohort sampled during active COVID-19.

The rearrangement uses TRBV7-8 and TRBJ1-4; 7 nucleotides line up with TRBD1. In germline, CDR1 is SGHVS, CDR2 FQNEAQ. V lost 3 bases and J lost 5; bases outside the gene matches: 15. The CDR3 has 18 residues. DNA for the CDR3: TGTGCCAGCAGCTTGTTCAGGAGGGGGCTCACTCAGAATGAAAAACTGTTTTTT. Translating gives CASSLFRRGLTQNEKLFF.

This CDR3 reads CASSSTVLNTEAFF. The CDR3 coding sequence is TGTGCCAGCAGCTCAACAGTTTTGAACACTGAAGCTTTCTTT. The chain couples TRBV7-8 to TRBJ1-1, with unresolved D. The ends were cut back, 4 bases at V and 0 bases at J, with 9 bases in the middle. The CDR3 is 14 amino acids. Germline-derived CDR1 and CDR2 are SGHVS and FQNEAQ.

The V call is TRBV4-2, the J call TRBJ1-2, with TRBD1 identical over 10 bases. With 0 bases clipped from V and 4 bases from J, the junction kept 5 bases outside the gene matches. The CDR3 contains 16 residues. Germline loops: CDR1 LGHNA, CDR2 YNFKEQ. In nucleotides, the CDR3 is TGTGCCAGCAGCCAAGACCCGGACAGGGGGACCTATGGCTACACCTTC. Protein product: CASSQDPDRGTYGYTF.

The chain is built from TRBV11-3 and TRBJ1-6; D is unresolved. Per germline, CDR1 SGHNT and CDR2 YENEEA. The ends were cut back, 0 bases at V and 10 bases at J, with 7 bases in the middle. The CDR3 extends over 13 amino acids. The CDR3 here is CASSLERESPLHF. The CDR3 DNA follows: TGTGCCAGCAGCTTAGAGAGAGAGTCACCCCTCCACTTT.

This chain uses TRBV15 with TRBJ1-4; 9 bases are a match to TRBD1. V lost 3 bases, J lost 5 bases, and 4 bases stayed unmatched. This CDR3 is 15 amino acids long. In germline, CDR1 is LNHNV, CDR2 YYDKDF (reference sequence). CDR3 loop: CATSRSGTGNEKLFF. The DNA for the CDR3 is TGTGCCACCAGCAGGTCCGGGACAGGGAATGAAAAACTGTTTTTT.

The V call is TRBV7-6, the J call TRBJ2-7; no firm D call. The CDR3 runs to 13 residues. Germline V gives CDR1 SGHVS, CDR2 FNYEAQ. Deletions cut 2 bases from V and 2 bases from J, with 7 bases between. This CDR3 is CASSLHFTYEQYF. CDR3 in DNA: TGTGCCAGCAGCTTACACTTTACCTACGAGCAGTACTTC.

This chain links TRBV9 with TRBJ2-7, with a possible D match to TRBD2 (5 bases). CDR1 and CDR2 from the germline V gene are SGDLS and YYNGEE. The CDR3 sequence is 15 residues long. V lost 7 bases and J 3 bases, leaving 20 bases between the germline ends. DNA for the CDR3: TGTGCCAGCGCTAATCGGTTTAGCGAGATCTACGAGCAGTACTTC. Translated, it gives CASANRFSEIYEQYF.

CDR3 DNA: TGTGCCAGTAGCTCCGGGACAGCCACGAACACCGGGGAGCTGTTTTTT. It codes for CASSSGTATNTGELFF. The chain links TRBV19 to TRBJ2-2; TRBD1 aligns across 7 bases. Per germline, CDR1 LNHDA and CDR2 SQIVND (reference sequence). The CDR3 has 16 residues. The V segment lost 6 bases and the J segment 0 bases; nucleotides outside the gene matches: 7.

The chain employs TRBV27 and TRBJ2-2, with D perhaps TRBD2 (5 bases). V gave up 5 bases and J gave up 5 bases, with 12 bases separating them. Germline assignment: CDR1 MNHEY and CDR2 SMNVEV (reference sequence). This CDR3 comprises 14 residues. Here the CDR3 DNA reads TGTGCCAGCAGTCCGCGGACGGGGACCGGGGAGCTGTTTTTT. Translated, it gives CASSPRTGTGELFF.

This clone was seen only once. V is TRBV30 and J is TRBJ2-4; maybe TRBD1 (5 bases). The ends were cut back, 1 base at V and 9 bases at J, with 10 bases in the middle. Looked up from germline, CDR1 is GTSNPN and CDR2 is SVGIG (reference sequence). The CDR3 spans 12 residues. CDR3 sequence reads: CAWSAQGGIQYF. CDR3 nucleotide sequence: TGTGCCTGGAGTGCCCAGGGTGGCATTCAGTACTTC. The full variable domain, with the rest looked up from reference TRBV30 and TRBJ2-4, is SQTIHQWPATLVQPVGSPLSLECTVEGTSNPNLYWYRQAAGRGLQLLFYSVGIGQISSEVPQNLSASRPQDRQFILSSKKLLLSDSGFYLCAWSAQGGIQYFGAGTRLSVL.

This clone was counted a few times. The chain joins TRBV5-1 to TRBJ1-5; tentatively, D is TRBD1 (5 bases). Germline values: CDR1 SGHRS, CDR2 YFSETQ. Trimming took off 1 base at V and 3 bases at J, with 11 bases between the two ends. CDR3 length equals 15 residues. This CDR3 reads CASSLTGQINQPQHF. CDR3 sequence (DNA): TGCGCCAGCAGCTTGACCGGACAAATCAATCAGCCCCAGCATTTT.

The rearrangement joins TRBV5-8 to TRBJ2-3, with D possibly being TRBD1 (7 bases). The CDR3 has 19 residues. From germline, CDR1 is SGHTS and CDR2 YDEGEE. V lost 6 bases and J lost 0, with 26 bases in between. DNA of the CDR3: TGTGCCAGCACCCTTTGGGGGGACAGCGGGCCTCTGAGCACAGATACGCAGTATTTT. It encodes CASTLWGDSGPLSTDTQYF.

V usage is TRBV5-1 and J usage is TRBJ1-4; 7 positions agree with TRBD1. The CDR3 has 15 amino acids. Germline values: CDR1 SGHRS, CDR2 YFSETQ. V was clipped by 2 bases and J by 0 bases; unmatched bases: 1. The CDR3 DNA follows: TGCGCCAGCAGCTTCGGACAGGCAACTAATGAAAAACTGTTTTTT. Amino acids: CASSFGQATNEKLFF. The full variable domain, with the rest looked up from reference TRBV5-1 and TRBJ1-4, is KAGVTQTPRYLIKTRGQQVTLSCSPISGHRSVSWYQQTPGQGLQFLFEYFSETQRNKGNFPGRFSGRQFSNSRSEMNVSTLELGDSALYLCASSFGQATNEKLFFGSGTQLSVL.

The rearrangement links TRBV28 to TRBJ1-1, with D unresolved. With 5 bases removed from V and 3 bases from J, the gap between germline ends came to 10 bases. Germline V gives CDR1 MDHEN, CDR2 SYDVKM. The CDR3 has 13 residues. CDR3 protein: CASSVGGHTEAFF. The CDR3 nucleotides read TGTGCCAGCAGTGTAGGTGGGCACACTGAAGCTTTCTTT.

The rearrangement uses TRBV3-1 (or the pseudogene TRBV3-2) and TRBJ1-3; the D is unclear. Germline V CDR1 and CDR2: LGHDT, YNNKEL (reference sequence). V lost 3 bases and J lost 4, with 10 bases in between. The CDR3 contains 14 residues. The CDR3 region has the DNA TGTGCCAGCAGCCATTCGAGTTTCGGAAACACCATATATTTT. Amino acid sequence: CASSHSSFGNTIYF.

This chain uses TRBV30 with TRBJ2-2; TRBD1 matches 8 bases. Germline V lookup: CDR1 GTSNPN, CDR2 SVGIG (reference sequence). This CDR3 has 14 residues. V was pared by 2 bases and J by 4 bases, with 3 bases of the junction left unmatched. Here the CDR3 DNA reads TGTGCCTGGAGTTCCGGACAGGGCACCGGGGAGCTGTTTTTT. Its protein is CAWSSGQGTGELFF.

This sequence joins TRBV28 and TRBJ2-7; TRBD1 might be the D (6 bases). The CDR3 length is 13 residues. Between the trimmed V and J ends, which lost 10 bases and 2 bases, there was a span of 15 bases. CDR1 is MDHEN, CDR2 SYDVKM, per germline. CDR3 protein: CAISNRVTYEQYF. CDR3 bases: TGTGCCATCTCAAACAGGGTCACCTACGAGCAGTACTTC. The whole variable domain, filled in from reference TRBV28 and TRBJ2-7, reads DVKVTQSSRYLVKRTGEKVFLECVQDMDHENMFWYRQDPGLGLRLIYFSYDVKMKEKGDIPEGYSVSREKKERFSLILESASTNQTSMYLCAISNRVTYEQYFGPGTRLTVT.

The V call is TRBV6-4, the J call TRBJ1-1; D unclear. The CDR3 runs 13 residues. Per germline, CDR1 MRHNA and CDR2 SNTAGT. Deletions cut 5 bases from V and 1 base from J, with 8 bases between. In DNA, the CDR3 is TGTGCCAGCAGTCGGAACAGGAACACTGAAGCTTTCTTT. Translated, it gives CASSRNRNTEAFF.

This clone was counted only a few times. This rearrangement joins TRBV30 to TRBJ1-3; D might be TRBD1 (5 bases). CDR3 length: 15 residues. V was cut by 2 bases and J by 4 bases, with 15 bases left in between. Germline CDR1 reads GTSNPN; CDR2 reads SVGIG (reference sequence). The CDR3 here is CAWSHPTERGNTIYF. The CDR3 nucleotides read TGTGCCTGGAGTCATCCGACAGAAAGAGGAAACACCATATATTTT.

The rearrangement joins TRBV5-1 to TRBJ1-6; 10 nucleotides match TRBD1. Germline CDR1 is SGHRS and CDR2 is YFSETQ. Germline trimming cut 0 bases from V and 9 bases from J; bases unmatched to any gene: 0. The CDR3 is made up of 14 amino acids. CDR3 protein: CASSLGDRGSPLHF. The CDR3 nucleotides are TGCGCCAGCAGCTTGGGGGACAGGGGTTCACCCCTCCACTTT. The variable domain in full, with the rest retrieved from reference TRBV5-1 and TRBJ1-6, is KAGVTQTPRYLIKTRGQQVTLSCSPISGHRSVSWYQQTPGQGLQFLFEYFSETQRNKGNFPGRFSGRQFSNSRSEMNVSTLELGDSALYLCASSLGDRGSPLHFGNGTRLTVT.

This clone was counted only a few times. CDR3 bases: TGCGCCAGCAGTGAAGGGCGGGGGCTATGGACTGAAGCTTTCTTT. Amino acids: CASSEGRGLWTEAFF. The rearrangement joins TRBV10-2 to TRBJ1-1, with TRBD1 as a possible D gene (6 bases). Trimming removed 3 bases from V and 5 bases from J, with 16 bases in between. Germline CDR1 reads WSHSY; CDR2 reads SAAADI. The CDR3 has 15 residues.

This clone was recorded only once. The V gene is TRBV2, the J gene TRBJ1-5; no clear D. V was shortened by 2 bases and J by 0 bases, with 8 bases between the two germline ends. From germline, CDR1 is SNHLY and CDR2 FYNNEI. This CDR3 region has 15 residues. For the CDR3, the DNA is TGTGCCAGCAGTGAAAAGGGAGTTAGCAATCAGCCCCAGCATTTT. Its translation: CASSEKGVSNQPQHF.

This chain uses TRBV9 with TRBJ2-7; no reliable D call. The V end was cut by 4 bases, the J end by 2 bases, with 16 bases between. The CDR3 extends over 15 amino acids. CDR1 and CDR2 (germline): SGDLS, YYNGEE. The CDR3 spells CASSRGYQLTYEQYF. CDR3 sequence (DNA): TGTGCCAGCAGCCGAGGATATCAACTAACCTACGAGCAGTACTTC. Full variable domain (rest looked up from reference TRBV9 and TRBJ2-7): DSGVTQTPKHLITATGQRVTLRCSPRSGDLSVYWYQQSLDQGLQFLIQYYNGEERAKGNILERFSAQQFPDLHSELNLSSLELGDSALYFCASSRGYQLTYEQYFGPGTRLTVT.

The V call is TRBV6-4, the J call TRBJ1-4, with D possibly matching TRBD1 (6 bases). The CDR3 sequence is 19 residues long. The V gene's germline CDR1 is MRHNA and CDR2 SNTAGT. V gave up 4 bases and J gave up 2 bases, with 23 bases separating them. In DNA form, the CDR3 reads TGTGCCAGCAGTGCAACCCGGGACATCCTAAACCCCACTAATGAAAAACTGTTTTTT. It is translated as CASSATRDILNPTNEKLFF.

CDR3 bases: TGCAGCGTTGTACAGGGAGCGGACGGTGAGCAGTTCTTC. Amino acid sequence: CSVVQGADGEQFF. This chain links TRBV29-1 with TRBJ2-1, with a weak D call TRBD1 (6 bases). Germline V CDR1 and CDR2: SQVTM, ANQGSEA. Trimming left V 4 bases short and J 9 bases short, with 16 bases between. The CDR3 is 13 residues long.

V is TRBV5-1 and J is TRBJ2-4, with 8 bases aligning to TRBD1. The V and J ends lost 3 bases and 5 bases, in that order; junction bases with no gene match: 1. The CDR3 loop spans 13 amino acids. CDR1 SGHRS and CDR2 YFSETQ come from the germline V gene. Written as DNA, the CDR3 is TGCGCCAGCAGCTCGGACAGGGAAAACATTCAGTACTTC. Translation: CASSSDRENIQYF. Supplemented by reference TRBV5-1 and TRBJ2-4, the full variable domain reads KAGVTQTPRYLIKTRGQQVTLSCSPISGHRSVSWYQQTPGQGLQFLFEYFSETQRNKGNFPGRFSGRQFSNSRSEMNVSTLELGDSALYLCASSSDRENIQYFGAGTRLSVL.

The rearrangement joins TRBV6-1 to TRBJ2-3; 7 bases fit TRBD2. CDR3 length equals 16 residues. V lost 2 bases and J lost 1; bases outside the gene matches: 6. Germline V lookup: CDR1 MNHNS, CDR2 SASEGT. The DNA for the CDR3 is TGTGCCAGCAGTGAAACTGGGGGGAGGGGCACAGATACGCAGTATTTT. This encodes CASSETGGRGTDTQYF.